This TCR beta chain derives from a study of T cell responses to AZD1222 COVID-19 vaccine (dated by TCRdb to about 2021). For context, the study as a whole: A total of more than 230 trial participants underwent TCR sequencing, of whom 207 received two doses of AZD1222 and about 25 received two doses of the MenACWY control vaccine. Trial participants were enrolled into age subgroups of 18-55, 56-69 and 70-plus years, which contained about 150, 27 and 61 TCR-sequenced participants, respectively. Points the paper makes about the study in general: Participants were mostly white British, with more females than males. The authors suggested clonal diversity may have been underestimated. No day 14 peak-response samples were available, so repertoires were characterized only after the peak T cell response. Epitopes outside the regions mutated in the B.1.351 and B.1.1.7 variants were reportedly recognized by nearly half of the unique spike-specific TCRs. The whole spike protein was spanned by vaccine-associated CD4 TCRs, and dominant responses were seen in regions 160-218 and 743-854. Conclusions about previously exposed vaccinees are limited because only a handful of AZD1222 recipients were SARS-CoV-2 seropositive at baseline. The 56-69-year group was small, and its depth increase did not reach significance, likely because of low power. Spike-specific TCR breadth and depth rose significantly after two AZD1222 doses compared with day 0 and with MenACWY recipients.

The CDR3 goes from the cysteine to the phenylalanine over 14 residues. Here the CDR3 DNA is all that survives: 42 bases in frame from base 1. V was cut back by 1 base and J by 2 bases, leaving a gap of 8 bases between them. CDR1 and CDR2, per the germline V gene, are MGHDK and SYGVNS. As concerns this clone: Its antigen is still unknown. No base quality values were provided; no much bigger clone lies one nucleotide off.

The CDR3 regions of human TCRbeta chains were subjected to immunosequencing. The original methods were these. Repertoire TCRs were checked for matches against a reference library of SARS-CoV-2-specific TCRs that had been generated using the MIRA antigen-specificity platform. Breadth was defined as the fraction of unique TCRs that were SARS-CoV-2-associated, and depth was defined as the fraction of total T cells that were SARS-CoV-2-associated. Each spike-specific TCR was assigned to its reactive spike region and to a CD4 or CD8 class using the MIRA data. Log10-transformed breadth and depth values were compared by one-way ANOVA with Sidak's multiple comparisons tests. The clones in this table, taken by TCRdb from immuneACCESS, are in-frame only. Not every clone is retained; where verified, under half of the shortfall comes from an unresolved V gene, and the cause of the rest is unknown. V, J and clone size reflect that table, while D and trimming were determined from the DNA. For this sample there are just under 90,000 clones; 80% to 90% appear just once. The ten largest clones represent around a tenth of the sample.

This sample's time point label indicates: baseline before first vaccination. What this sample's treatment or condition label stands for: meningococcal conjugate vaccine given as trial control. The vaccinee samples were drawn from two UK trials, COV001 and COV002, one of which was a single-blind randomized controlled phase 2/3 trial testing AZD1222 (ChAdOx1 nCoV-19) in healthy adults. Trial participant PBMC samples were collected at day 0 and day 28 after the second dose for TCRbeta chain sequencing. This material consisted of peripheral blood, taken on day 0 of MenACWY control vaccination. In this chain, TRBV25-1 is recombined with TRBJ1-2; TRBD1 is a weak D gene call, 6 bases matching. The clonotype comes from an adult in good health. The CDR3 protein sequence reads: CASSEWGPNYGYTF. Read as DNA, the sequence is TGTGCCAGCAGTGAATGGGGGCCAAACTATGGCTACACCTTC.